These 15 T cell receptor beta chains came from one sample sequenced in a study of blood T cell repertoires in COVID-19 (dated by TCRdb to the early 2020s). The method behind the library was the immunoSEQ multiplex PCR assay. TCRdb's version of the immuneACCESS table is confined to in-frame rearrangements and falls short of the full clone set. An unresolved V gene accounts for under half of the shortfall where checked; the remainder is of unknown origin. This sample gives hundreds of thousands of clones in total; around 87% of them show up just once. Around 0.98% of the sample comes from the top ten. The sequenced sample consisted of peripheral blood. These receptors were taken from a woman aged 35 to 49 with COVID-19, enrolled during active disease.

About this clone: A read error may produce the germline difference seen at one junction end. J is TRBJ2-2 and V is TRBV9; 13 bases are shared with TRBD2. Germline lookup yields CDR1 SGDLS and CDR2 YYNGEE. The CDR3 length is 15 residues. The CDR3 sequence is CVSSEGLAGVGELFF. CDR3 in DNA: TGTGTCAGCAGCGAAGGACTAGCGGGGGTCGGGGAGCTGTTTTTT. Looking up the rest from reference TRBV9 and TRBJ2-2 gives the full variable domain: DSGVTQTPKHLITATGQRVTLRCSPRSGDLSVYWYQQSLDQGLQFLIQYYNGEERAKGNILERFSAQQFPDLHSELNLSSLELGDSALYFCVSSEGLAGVGELFFGEGSRLTVL.

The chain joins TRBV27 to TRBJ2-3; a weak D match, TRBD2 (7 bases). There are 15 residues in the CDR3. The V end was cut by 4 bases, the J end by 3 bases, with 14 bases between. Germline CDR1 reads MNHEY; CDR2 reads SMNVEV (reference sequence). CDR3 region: CASSWGRELTDTQYF. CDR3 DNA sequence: TGTGCCAGCAGTTGGGGGCGGGAGCTAACAGATACGCAGTATTTT.

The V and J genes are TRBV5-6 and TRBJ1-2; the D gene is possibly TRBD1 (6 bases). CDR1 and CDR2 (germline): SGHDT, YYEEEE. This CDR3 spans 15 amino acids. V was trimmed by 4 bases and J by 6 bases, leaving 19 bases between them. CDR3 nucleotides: TGTGCCAGCAGCCGACACCCGGACAGTACAGATGGCTACACCTTC. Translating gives CASSRHPDSTDGYTF. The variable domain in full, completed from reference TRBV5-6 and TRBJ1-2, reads DAGVTQSPTHLIKTRGQQVTLRCSPKSGHDTVSWYQQALGQGPQFIFQYYEEEERQRGNFPDRFSGHQFPNYSSELNVNALLLGDSALYLCASSRHPDSTDGYTFGSGTRLTVV.

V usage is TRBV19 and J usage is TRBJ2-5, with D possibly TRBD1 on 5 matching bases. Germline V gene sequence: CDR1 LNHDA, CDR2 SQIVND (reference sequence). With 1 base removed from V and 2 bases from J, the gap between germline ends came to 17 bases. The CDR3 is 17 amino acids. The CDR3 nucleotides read TGTGCCAGTAGTATAGGATTCGGCGGCAGGGCACAAGAGACCCAGTACTTC. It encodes CASSIGFGGRAQETQYF.

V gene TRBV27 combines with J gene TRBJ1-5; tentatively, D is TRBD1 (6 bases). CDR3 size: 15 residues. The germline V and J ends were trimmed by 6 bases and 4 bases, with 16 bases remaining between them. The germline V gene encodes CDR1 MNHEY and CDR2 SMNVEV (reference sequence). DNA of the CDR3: TGTGCCAGCAGCAGAACAGGGAATCTAAATCAGCCCCAGCATTTT. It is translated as CASSRTGNLNQPQHF.

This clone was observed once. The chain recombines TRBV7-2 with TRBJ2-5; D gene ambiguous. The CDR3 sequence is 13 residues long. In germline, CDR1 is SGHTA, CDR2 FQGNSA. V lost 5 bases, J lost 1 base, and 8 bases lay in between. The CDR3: CASSRGPQETQYF. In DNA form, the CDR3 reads TGTGCCAGCAGCCGTGGGCCCCAAGAGACCCAGTACTTC.

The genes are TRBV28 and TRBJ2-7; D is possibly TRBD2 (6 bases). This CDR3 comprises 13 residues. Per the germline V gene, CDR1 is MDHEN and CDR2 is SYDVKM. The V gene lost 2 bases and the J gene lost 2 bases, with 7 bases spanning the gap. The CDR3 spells CASSLAGPYEQYF. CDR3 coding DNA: TGTGCCAGCAGTTTAGCGGGACCCTACGAGCAGTACTTC. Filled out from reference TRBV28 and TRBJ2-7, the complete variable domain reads DVKVTQSSRYLVKRTGEKVFLECVQDMDHENMFWYRQDPGLGLRLIYFSYDVKMKEKGDIPEGYSVSREKKERFSLILESASTNQTSMYLCASSLAGPYEQYFGPGTRLTVT.

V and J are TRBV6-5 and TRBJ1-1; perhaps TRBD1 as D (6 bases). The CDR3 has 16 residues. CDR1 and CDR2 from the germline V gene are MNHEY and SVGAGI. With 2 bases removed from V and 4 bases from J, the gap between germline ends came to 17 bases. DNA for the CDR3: TGTGCCAGCAGTTACACCAGTCGGGGGGCCGGCACTGAAGCTTTCTTT. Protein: CASSYTSRGAGTEAFF.

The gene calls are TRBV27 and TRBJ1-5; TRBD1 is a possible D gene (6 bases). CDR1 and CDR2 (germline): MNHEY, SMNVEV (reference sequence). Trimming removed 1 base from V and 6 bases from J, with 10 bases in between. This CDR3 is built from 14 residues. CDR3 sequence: CASSLFGGPQPQHF. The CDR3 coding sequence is TGTGCCAGCAGTTTATTTGGGGGCCCTCAGCCCCAGCATTTT.

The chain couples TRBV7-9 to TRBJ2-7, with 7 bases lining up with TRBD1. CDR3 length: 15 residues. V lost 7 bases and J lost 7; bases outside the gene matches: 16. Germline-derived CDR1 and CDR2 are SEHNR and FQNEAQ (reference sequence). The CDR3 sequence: CASTPARQGSREQYF. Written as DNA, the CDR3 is TGTGCCAGCACCCCTGCTAGACAGGGCTCTAGGGAGCAGTACTTC.

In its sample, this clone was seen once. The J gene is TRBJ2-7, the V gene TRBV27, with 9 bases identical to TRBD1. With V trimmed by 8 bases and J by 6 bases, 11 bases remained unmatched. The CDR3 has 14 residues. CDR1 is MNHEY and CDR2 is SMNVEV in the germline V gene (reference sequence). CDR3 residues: CASSPPGQGSEQYF. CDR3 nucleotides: TGTGCCAGCTCACCCCCGGGACAGGGCAGCGAGCAGTACTTC.

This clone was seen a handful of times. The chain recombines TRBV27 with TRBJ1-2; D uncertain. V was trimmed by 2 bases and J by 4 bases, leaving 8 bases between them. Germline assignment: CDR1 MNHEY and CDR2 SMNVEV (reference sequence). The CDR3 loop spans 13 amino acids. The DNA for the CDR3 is TGTGCCAGCAGTTTAAGTAACAGCTATGGCTACACCTTC. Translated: CASSLSNSYGYTF.

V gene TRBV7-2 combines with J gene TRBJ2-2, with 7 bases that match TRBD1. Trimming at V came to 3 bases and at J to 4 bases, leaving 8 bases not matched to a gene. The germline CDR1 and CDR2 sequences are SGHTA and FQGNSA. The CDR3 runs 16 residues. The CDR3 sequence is CASSLRGLPTTGELFF. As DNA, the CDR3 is TGTGCCAGCAGCTTGAGGGGGCTGCCGACCACCGGGGAGCTGTTTTTT.

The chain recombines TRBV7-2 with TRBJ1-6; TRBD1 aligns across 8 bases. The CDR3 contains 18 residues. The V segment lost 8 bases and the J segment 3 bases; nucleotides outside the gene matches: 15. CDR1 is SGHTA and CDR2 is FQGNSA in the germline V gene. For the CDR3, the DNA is TGTGCCAGCGGCCAACCTAGTGCCAGGGGGCGCTATAATTCACCCCTCCACTTT. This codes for CASGQPSARGRYNSPLHF.

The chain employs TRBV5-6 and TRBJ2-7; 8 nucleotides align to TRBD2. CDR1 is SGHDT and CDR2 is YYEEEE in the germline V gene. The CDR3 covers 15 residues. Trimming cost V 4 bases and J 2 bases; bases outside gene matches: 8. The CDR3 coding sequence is TGTGCCAGCAGCCCCCGGGGGGGATCACCCTACGAGCAGTACTTC. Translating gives CASSPRGGSPYEQYF. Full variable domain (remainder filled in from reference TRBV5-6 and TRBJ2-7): DAGVTQSPTHLIKTRGQQVTLRCSPKSGHDTVSWYQQALGQGPQFIFQYYEEEERQRGNFPDRFSGHQFPNYSSELNVNALLLGDSALYLCASSPRGGSPYEQYFGPGTRLTVT.